The source of this TCR beta chain is a study of blood T cells in healthy people across ages. A sample-barcoded 5' primer and a J-beta primer mix were used in a second PCR of roughly 7 to 11 cycles. Individual samples furnished no less than 2.5 million CDR3-containing paired-end reads apiece. TCRdb re-analysed the 5' RACE reads in MiXCR, keeping a single row per CDR3 protein. In the table there are under 1,000,000 distinct CDR3 sequences, about half of which are singletons. Germline values: CDR1 MNHEY, CDR2 SMNVEV (reference sequence). The CDR3 has 14 amino acids. Per sample, extraction of total RNA gave at least 5.5 micrograms in every case.

The specimen was blood. This TCR came from a man aged 80 or over in good health. This chain links TRBV27 with TRBJ2-5, with TRBD1 as a possible D gene (6 bases). The J call is doubtful: the DNA matches TRBJ2-7 better. CDR3 nucleotide sequence: TGTGCCAGCAGTCCCCGGGACATTGCCCACGAGCAGTACTTC. Its protein product is CASSPRDIAHEQYF.